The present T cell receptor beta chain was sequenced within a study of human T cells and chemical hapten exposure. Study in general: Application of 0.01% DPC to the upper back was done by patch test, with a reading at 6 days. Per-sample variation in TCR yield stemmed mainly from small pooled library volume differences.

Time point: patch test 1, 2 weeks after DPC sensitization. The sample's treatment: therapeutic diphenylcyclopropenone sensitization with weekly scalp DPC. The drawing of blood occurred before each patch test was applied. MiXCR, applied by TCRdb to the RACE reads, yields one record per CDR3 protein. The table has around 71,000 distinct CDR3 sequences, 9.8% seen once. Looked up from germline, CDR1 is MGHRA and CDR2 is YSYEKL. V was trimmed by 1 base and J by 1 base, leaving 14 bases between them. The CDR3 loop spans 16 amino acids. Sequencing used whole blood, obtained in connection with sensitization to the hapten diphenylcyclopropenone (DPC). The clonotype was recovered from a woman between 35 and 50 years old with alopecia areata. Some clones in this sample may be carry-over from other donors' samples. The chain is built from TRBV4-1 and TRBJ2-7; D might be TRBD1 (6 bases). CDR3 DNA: TGCGCCAGCAGCCAAGTACAGGGTTTCTTGTCCTACGAGCAGTACTTC. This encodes CASSQVQGFLSYEQYF.